The 2 T cell receptor beta chains in this list originate from one sample, sequenced in a study of beta chain features in type 1 diabetes. Points from the study as a whole: Across all four CD4+ subsets, people with type 1 diabetes showed modestly shorter TCRB CDR3s.

Investigators reverse transcribed all isolated RNA, so they sequenced expressed TCRB transcripts. Assay used: immunoSEQ multiplex PCR; TCRdb lists only in-frame clones, some missing. The sample yields approximately 50,000 clones, about 64% seen once. Their antigen targets remain unknown. Sequenced material: stem cell memory CD4+ T cells from blood. The source is a woman younger than 45 with type 1 diabetes.

In DNA, the CDR3 is TGTGCCACCAGCATTAACAGACAGGTCGTCTATGGCTACACCTTC. It is translated as CATSINRQVVYGYTF. V usage is TRBV15 and J usage is TRBJ1-2, with a tentative D call TRBD1 (6 bases). This CDR3 comprises 15 residues. Trimming removed 4 bases at V and 4 bases at J, with 16 bases between. In germline, CDR1 is LNHNV, CDR2 YYDKDF (reference sequence).

The V and J genes are TRBV30 and TRBJ1-5; no clear D. Deletions cut 2 bases from V and 0 bases from J, with 8 bases between. Germline V gene lookup returns CDR1 GTSNPN and CDR2 SVGIG (reference sequence). The CDR3 spans 14 residues. This chain's CDR3 is CAWSLKYSNQPQHF. The CDR3 DNA reads TGTGCCTGGAGTTTAAAATATAGCAATCAGCCCCAGCATTTT.